What follows is one TCR beta chain and its context. Germline lookup yields CDR1 LNHDA and CDR2 SQIVND (reference sequence). This CDR3 region has 14 residues. TCRdb reprocessed the 5' RACE reads and stores each CDR3 protein as one record, lacking DNA. The listing contains hundreds of thousands of distinct CDR3 sequences. This specimen comes from a study of T cells expressing NK-cell markers. Sequencing was done on a sample of blood T cells: a sorted CD56 or NKG2C T cell subset, CD4+ or CD8+ T cells, or bulk PBMC T cells (not recorded which). This chain joins TRBV19 and TRBJ1-2; TCRdb's D call of TRBD1 is untestable without DNA. This receptor was taken from a man aged 18 to 69 in good health. Here the CDR3 reads CASSMEGTIYGYTF. Full variable domain (missing parts from reference TRBV19 and TRBJ1-2): DGGITQSPKYLFRKEGQNVTLSCEQNLNHDAMYWYRQDPGQGLRLIYYSQIVNDFQKGDIAEGYSVSREKKESFPLTVTSAQKNPTAFYLCASSMEGTIYGYTFGSGTRLTVV.